Following are 27 T cell receptor beta chains from one sample sequenced in a study of blood T cell repertoires in COVID-19. TCRdb's copy holds only in-frame clones and misses some; the assay was immunoSEQ multiplex PCR. The sample carries 200,000 to 250,000 clones, 84% recorded once. Sequenced material: PBMCs or T cells enriched from blood (not recorded which). These TCRs come from a man in his 60s who had recovered from COVID-19.

This clone was seen a few times. The genes are TRBV2 and TRBJ1-6; TRBD1 is a possible D gene (6 bases). The CDR3 has 15 residues. V lost 8 bases and J 0 bases, leaving 11 bases between the germline ends. Germline V gene lookup returns CDR1 SNHLY and CDR2 FYNNEI. The CDR3 loop reads CASGTGSSYNSPLHF. CDR3 sequence (DNA): TGTGCCAGCGGTACAGGGAGCTCCTATAATTCACCCCTCCACTTT. Based on the CDR3 plus reference TRBV2 and TRBJ1-6, the full variable domain is EPEVTQTPSHQVTQMGQEVILRCVPISNHLYFYWYRQILGQKVEFLVSFYNNEISEKSEIFDDQFSVERPDGSNFTLKIRSTKLEDSAMYFCASGTGSSYNSPLHFGNGTRLTVT.

The rearrangement uses TRBV6-5 and TRBJ2-2; 9 positions match TRBD1. Germline CDR1 MNHEY, CDR2 SVGAGI. J gave up 4 bases and V 4 bases, and 4 bases lay outside the gene matches. CDR3 length: 15 amino acids. The CDR3 nucleotides are TGTGCCAGCAGTTCTCCGACAGGGGGCACCGGGGAGCTGTTTTTT. This translates into CASSSPTGGTGELFF.

This clone showed up just a few times. The chain couples TRBV7-2 to TRBJ1-2; 8 bases map to TRBD1. V shed 1 base and J 4 bases; nucleotides not matched to a gene: 5. CDR3 length: 15 amino acids. Germline V gene lookup returns CDR1 SGHTA and CDR2 FQGNSA. The CDR3 reads CASSLGQGPSYGYTF. The DNA for the CDR3 is TGTGCCAGCAGCTTAGGACAGGGGCCTTCCTATGGCTACACCTTC.

This chain uses TRBV10-3 with TRBJ2-3; 8 nucleotides agree with TRBD2. The V segment lost 8 bases and the J segment 9 bases; nucleotides outside the gene matches: 10. The germline V gene encodes CDR1 ENHRY and CDR2 SYGVKD. CDR3 size: 13 residues. CDR3 nucleotides: TGTGCCATCTCCGGGACTAGACCCCAGACGCAGTATTTT. Amino acids: CAISGTRPQTQYF.

The rearrangement links TRBV6-5 to TRBJ2-2; 12 nucleotides line up with TRBD2. The CDR3 consists of 15 residues. Germline V gene lookup returns CDR1 MNHEY and CDR2 SVGAGI. The trim removed 5 bases at V and 6 bases at J, leaving 4 bases unmatched. The CDR3 sequence: CASSTSGGRPGELFF. The CDR3 bases are TGTGCCAGCAGTACTAGCGGGGGGCGGCCCGGGGAGCTGTTTTTT.

This chain links TRBV7-8 with TRBJ2-3, with D possibly matching TRBD1 (6 bases). V was pared by 3 bases and J by 3 bases, with 16 bases between. The CDR3 is 16 amino acids. Germline V lookup: CDR1 SGHVS, CDR2 FQNEAQ. The CDR3 nucleotides read TGTGCCAGCAGCTTCGATGAGGGGGATGGGACAGATACGCAGTATTTT. It encodes CASSFDEGDGTDTQYF.

The rearrangement joins TRBV27 to TRBJ2-4; 11 bases are a match to TRBD1. This CDR3 is 19 amino acids long. Per germline, CDR1 MNHEY and CDR2 SMNVEV (reference sequence). Losses at the gene ends were 5 bases for V and 1 base for J; bases not matched to a gene: 13. The CDR3 bases are TGTGCCAGCAGTCCCCCCCCGGGACAGGGGGTTTTGGCCAAAAACATTCAGTACTTC. As protein: CASSPPPGQGVLAKNIQYF.

V is TRBV12-3 or TRBV12-4 and J is TRBJ1-1; the match to TRBD1 covers 7 bases. After removal of 5 bases from V and 5 bases from J, the junction contained 5 bases not matched to a gene. This CDR3 has 13 residues. CDR3 sequence reads: CASSTGARTEAFF. The CDR3 coding sequence is TGTGCCAGCAGTACAGGGGCACGAACTGAAGCTTTCTTT.

The chain is built from TRBV3-1 (or the pseudogene TRBV3-2) and TRBJ1-1; 10 nucleotides align to TRBD1. With 5 bases clipped from V and 3 bases from J, the junction kept 6 bases outside the gene matches. Germline V CDR1 and CDR2: LGHDT, YNNKEL (reference sequence). The CDR3 runs to 15 residues. The CDR3 loop is CASSGRTGGDTEAFF. CDR3 coding DNA: TGTGCCAGCAGCGGGCGGACAGGGGGAGACACTGAAGCTTTCTTT.

This rearrangement joins TRBV19 to TRBJ2-1; 9 bases agree with TRBD1. The CDR3 length is 16 residues. The V gene end was trimmed by 5 bases and the J gene end by 6 bases; junction bases not matched to a gene: 11. Per the germline V gene, CDR1 is LNHDA and CDR2 is SQIVND (reference sequence). The CDR3 nucleotides are TGTGCCAGTAGTTCCATACAGGGGGCGTGGGGCAATGAGCAGTTCTTC. Translating gives CASSSIQGAWGNEQFF.

This clone was seen a single time. V usage is TRBV5-1 and J usage is TRBJ1-2; no reliable D call. The CDR3 consists of 13 residues. V was cut by 1 base and J by 6 bases, with 10 bases left in between. Germline CDR1 is SGHRS and CDR2 is YFSETQ. The CDR3 nucleotides read TGCGCCAGCAGCTTGACGGGAGCGGATGGCTACACCTTC. Translation: CASSLTGADGYTF.

The V gene is TRBV3-1 (or the pseudogene TRBV3-2), the J gene TRBJ2-5, with D maybe TRBD2 (5 bases). The germline CDR1 and CDR2 sequences are LGHDT and YNNKEL (reference sequence). The CDR3 is 14 amino acids. Trimming cost V 2 bases and J 9 bases, with 16 bases left between them. CDR3 nucleotide sequence: TGTGCCAGCAGCCAAAGCCCCGGAGGCGGGTCCCAGTACTTC. This sequence encodes CASSQSPGGGSQYF.

This chain uses TRBV3-1 (or the pseudogene TRBV3-2) with TRBJ1-4, with a possible D match to TRBD1 (5 bases). Trimming removed 3 bases at V and 7 bases at J, with 18 bases between. Germline V CDR1 and CDR2: LGHDT, YNNKEL (reference sequence). The CDR3 is made up of 16 amino acids. CDR3 DNA: TGTGCCAGCAGCCACGCGGCGGGACCTAGATTTGAAAAACTGTTTTTT. Encoded protein: CASSHAAGPRFEKLFF.

V usage is TRBV15 and J usage is TRBJ1-4; D ambiguous. The CDR3 length is 15 residues. Trimming stripped 1 base from V and 2 bases from J, with 8 bases between. Germline V lookup: CDR1 LNHNV, CDR2 YYDKDF (reference sequence). The CDR3 region has the DNA TGTGCCACCAGCAGAGCCCTAAGTACTAATGAAAAACTGTTTTTT. Translating gives CATSRALSTNEKLFF.

The rearrangement uses TRBV11-3 and TRBJ2-2; D gene unclear. Trimming shortened V by 5 bases and J by 8 bases, and 6 bases separated the two germline ends. Germline values: CDR1 SGHNT, CDR2 YENEEA. This CDR3 has 11 residues. The CDR3 reads CASSPSGELFF. CDR3 nucleotide sequence: TGTGCCAGCAGCCCGAGTGGGGAGCTGTTTTTT.

The rearrangement joins TRBV5-4 to TRBJ1-4; 8 nucleotides align to TRBD1. J gave up 7 bases and V 4 bases, and 6 bases lay outside the gene matches. Germline V gene lookup returns CDR1 SGHNT and CDR2 YYREEE (reference sequence). CDR3 length: 14 amino acids. The CDR3 nucleotides are TGTGCCAGCAGCCAACAGGGGGGCCGTGAAAAACTGTTTTTT. Protein sequence: CASSQQGGREKLFF.

V is TRBV30 and J is TRBJ1-4; the D is unclear. V dropped 0 bases and J dropped 7 bases, with 6 bases sitting between them. There are 12 residues in the CDR3. CDR1 and CDR2 from the germline V gene are GTSNPN and SVGIG (reference sequence). Here the CDR3 DNA reads TGTGCCTGGAGTGTACAGAGTGAAAAACTGTTTTTT. Translating gives CAWSVQSEKLFF. The full variable domain, rest sourced from reference TRBV30 and TRBJ1-4, is SQTIHQWPATLVQPVGSPLSLECTVEGTSNPNLYWYRQAAGRGLQLLFYSVGIGQISSEVPQNLSASRPQDRQFILSSKKLLLSDSGFYLCAWSVQSEKLFFGSGTQLSVL.

The chain carries TRBV19 and TRBJ1-1; D call uncertain. The V end lost 6 bases, the J end lost 0 bases, and 11 bases lay between the germline ends. The germline V gene has CDR1 LNHDA and CDR2 SQIVND (reference sequence). The CDR3 consists of 14 residues. The CDR3 sequence: CASREGSLNTEAFF. As DNA, the CDR3 is TGTGCCAGTAGGGAGGGCTCCTTGAACACTGAAGCTTTCTTT.

CDR3 in DNA: TGTGCCAGCTCACGTACCAGTGATTACGCCGGGGAGCTGTTTTTT. Protein sequence: CASSRTSDYAGELFF. V gene TRBV18 combines with J gene TRBJ2-2; D unclear. Germline CDR1 KGHSH, CDR2 LQKENI. Trimming shortened V by 4 bases and J by 6 bases, and 15 bases separated the two germline ends. The CDR3 length is 15 residues. The full variable domain, in which reference TRBV18 and TRBJ2-2 provide the parts outside the CDR3, is NAGVMQNPRHLVRRRGQEARLRCSPMKGHSHVYWYRQLPEEGLKFMVYLQKENIIDESGMPKERFSAEFPKEGPSILRIQQVVRGDSAAYFCASSRTSDYAGELFFGEGSRLTVL.

The J gene is TRBJ2-7, the V gene TRBV3-1 (or the pseudogene TRBV3-2); 10 bases are a match to TRBD1. The CDR3 is 16 amino acids. The V segment lost 1 base and the J segment 4 bases; nucleotides outside the gene matches: 7. Germline-derived CDR1 and CDR2 are LGHDT and YNNKEL (reference sequence). The CDR3 sequence: CASSQGQGAGGYEQYF. The CDR3 nucleotides read TGTGCCAGCAGCCAAGGACAGGGGGCCGGCGGGTACGAGCAGTACTTC.

On this clone itself: A junction boundary mismatches the germline segment, possibly from a read error. The chain links TRBV7-7 to TRBJ2-1; D uncertain. The CDR3 length is 15 residues. The germline gives CDR1 SSHAT, CDR2 FNYEAQ (reference sequence). The CDR3 DNA reads TGTGCTAGCAGCTTAGGGTTCGGGTCCTACAATGAGCAGTTCTTC. Translating it yields CASSLGFGSYNEQFF.

V is TRBV12-5 and J is TRBJ2-3; a possible D gene is TRBD2 (6 bases). The germline gives CDR1 LGHNT, CDR2 FRNRAP. The CDR3 has 13 amino acids. V was clipped by 6 bases and J by 4 bases, with 11 bases between them. The CDR3 DNA reads TGTGCTAGTGGCCCGGGAGCCCCAGATACGCAGTATTTT. Encoded protein: CASGPGAPDTQYF.

The chain employs TRBV29-1 and TRBJ2-2; 12 bases are shared with TRBD2. Germline trimming cut 6 bases from V and 4 bases from J; bases unmatched to any gene: 12. In germline, CDR1 is SQVTM, CDR2 ANQGSEA. The CDR3 runs to 17 residues. CDR3 sequence reads: CSVALAGGQYGTGELFF. CDR3 nucleotide sequence: TGCAGCGTAGCGCTAGCGGGGGGGCAATATGGCACCGGGGAGCTGTTTTTT.

This clone showed up just a few times. V usage is TRBV20-1 and J usage is TRBJ1-1; D may be TRBD1 (6 bases). The CDR3 is 11 residues long. Germline assignment: CDR1 DFQATT and CDR2 SNEGSKA (reference sequence). The ends were cut back, 6 bases at V and 8 bases at J, with 13 bases in the middle. This chain's CDR3 is CSATPGVEAFF. CDR3 sequence (DNA): TGCAGTGCGACACCAGGGGTCGAAGCTTTCTTT.

The chain uses TRBV6-6 and TRBJ1-2, with D maybe TRBD1 (5 bases). The CDR3 is made up of 13 amino acids. Looked up from germline, CDR1 is MNHNY and CDR2 is SVGAGI (reference sequence). The ends were cut back, 9 bases at V and 4 bases at J, with 15 bases in the middle. CDR3 region: CASLGSRVYGYTF. Here the CDR3 DNA reads TGTGCCAGTCTAGGGTCCAGGGTCTATGGCTACACCTTC.

The chain joins TRBV7-3 to TRBJ1-5, with a tentative D call TRBD1 (6 bases). V gave up 9 bases and J gave up 2 bases, with 14 bases separating them. The CDR3 sequence is 14 residues long. Per the germline V gene, CDR1 is SGHTA and CDR2 is FQGTGA. Here the CDR3 reads CASAGTGRNQPQHF. The CDR3 DNA reads as TGTGCCAGTGCCGGAACAGGGCGCAATCAGCCCCAGCATTTT.

V gene TRBV27 combines with J gene TRBJ1-6; D unresolved. The CDR3 length is 16 residues. Trimming shortened V by 2 bases and J by 9 bases, and 17 bases separated the two germline ends. Germline CDR1 and CDR2: MNHEY and SMNVEV (reference sequence). CDR3 nucleotides: TGTGCCAGCAGTTTACGAGCGAGCGGTGGGAGTTCACCCCTCCACTTT. Translating gives CASSLRASGGSSPLHF.